Described below is a single T cell receptor (beta chain) sequence and its context. The antigen is undetermined. This may be a read error, as it is one base from a much larger clone. This sample's RNA came from whole unsorted tissue. Between August and November 2014, newly diagnosed, chemotherapy-naive lung cancer patients underwent thoracic surgery in China. The data were taken from a study of tumor and adjacent non-tumor tissue in lung cancer. Findings and limits, study-wide: Top 100 clones took a larger repertoire share in normal lung. Tumor tissue had significantly higher TCR diversity than normal lung.

Three rounds of nested PCR, following a modified ARM-PCR protocol, produced the TCRbeta library. Each CDR3 protein gets one entry after TCRdb re-called the multiplex PCR reads with MiXCR. Among just over 200,000 distinct CDR3 sequences listed, around 70% were seen once. The V gene's germline CDR1 is MNHEY and CDR2 SVGAGI. This CDR3 comprises 15 residues. Sequenced input: lung tumor tissue. This sequence joins TRBV6-5 and TRBJ2-7; TRBD2 matches at 9 bases. This clonotype was sampled from a man aged 55 to 70 with non-small cell lung cancer. CDR3 region: CASATPASGNYDQYF. The CDR3 DNA sequence: TGTGCCAGCGCCACCCCGGCTAGCGGGAACTACGACCAGTACTTC.